This record concerns one TCR beta chain sequence. What antigen it recognizes has not been identified. No qualities accompany the bases; no much larger clone lies one base away. The data are from a study of shared clonotypes between healthy human individuals (dated by TCRdb to about 2020). General notes on the study: The cohort included three men and a couple of women between 18 and 49 years of age. For each donor, CD4 naive and CD4 memory were each given three plates, CD8 naive was given two plates, and CD8 memory was given one plate. Blood TCR repertoires of about five healthy adults were deeply sequenced to estimate repertoire size and the extent of clonotype sharing between individuals. To increase sequencing depth and limit assay-specific biases, different laboratories used diverse techniques to prepare libraries and sequence TCR repertoires. Per donor, leukapheresis produced somewhere between about 0.9 and 9.5 billion PBMCs. Study-level results and caveats: Across several donors, approximately 4.6% of naive CD4, around 3.3% of naive CD8, about 2.3% of memory CD4, and approximately 0.4% of memory CD8 clonotypes were shared. Clonotypes shared by all four sorted-subset donors showed higher generation probabilities than non-shared clonotypes. Naive subsets generally had larger estimated clonotype richness than memory subsets. Because the study included only a small number of donors, the genetic and exposure-history diversity represented was limited. Rarefaction of sorted-subset datasets indicated incomplete sequencing despite the large sequencing depth. Sampling was restricted to blood, and TCR repertoires in tissues likely differ from the TCR repertoires found in blood. Pairwise subsampling indicated that sequencing depth was expected to affect the degree of clonotype sharing among donors.

TCR CDR3 regions were amplified from genomic DNA by multiplex PCR using the deep immunoSEQ assay. Extracted genomic DNA from each cell subset was spread evenly across all wells of several immunoSEQ 96-well plates, with each plate serving as a replicate. For sorted subsets, each replicate PCR was loaded with 200 ng genomic DNA, equivalent to 30,000 to 35,000 T cell genomes. The purified libraries were quantified using a Qubit 3.0 fluorometer, sized with a Bioanalyzer 2100, and then quantified again using the KAPA Library Quantification kit. Every immunoSEQ 96-well plate was sequenced on a dedicated single-read 150-cycle Illumina NextSeq 550 flow cell. The original pipeline was this. Because the immunoSEQ output included only junctional sequences and no quality scores, the filtering could not be the same as the filtering used for full-length reads. Sequences were annotated with PyIR, a Python wrapper for IgBLAST v1.9, using IMGT germline references to assign V/J genes and CDR3. Reads were removed for weak V/J assignments (E-value above 1e-6), missing CDR3, stop codons, out-of-frame junctions, or ambiguous translated residues. A V3J clonotype was defined by an identical inferred V gene, J gene, and CDR3 amino acid sequence. To compute the percentage overlap between repertoires, the number of shared unique clonotypes was divided by the size of the smaller repertoire. Repertoire richness was assessed with RTK rarefaction, the Chao1 estimator, and Recon v2.1 estimates of unobserved clonotypes. OLGA was used to compute generation probabilities for all TCRbeta clonotypes that the gDNA method yielded from a handful of donors. The source is immuneACCESS, and TCRdb retained only in-frame sequences with V and J called. Part of the clones is not carried over; for the studies checked, unresolved V genes explain less than half of this, and the remainder is unexplained. That table is the source of V, J and clone size, and D and trimming were worked out from the DNA. Counted in this sample were about 2.3 million clones; around 93% of them appeared once. The biggest ten clones account for 0.37% of the sample.

The donors were healthy, HIV-negative adults who had no recently reported acute infections or vaccinations. Every donor was a Caucasian adult living in Nashville, Tennessee, USA. CD4+ T cells were enriched by magnetic negative selection, after which naive cells were positively selected on CD45RA and the negative fraction was taken as the memory subset. After blood collection by leukapheresis, PBMCs were isolated using Ficoll-Histopaque density gradient centrifugation and then cryopreserved in the vapor phase of liquid nitrogen. Analytical flow cytometry was used to check the purity and quantity of each magnetically sorted T cell population. Genomic DNA was isolated from every sorted fraction and measured by UV absorbance on a Nanodrop 2000c. V and J lose 4 bases and 9 bases, and a span of 10 bases separates them. Including cysteine and phenylalanine, the CDR3 has 13 amino acids. Only the CDR3 region is kept as DNA, spanning 39 bases read in frame from base 1. As encoded in the germline V gene, CDR1 is MGHRA while CDR2 is YSYEKL.

What was sequenced was naive CD4+ T cells from PBMCs. The intended sense of this specimen's cell subset or site label: CD45RA+ positively selected. The receptor was isolated from a man in his late teens or twenties in good health. Some clones in this sample may be carry-over from other donors' samples. The chain is made from TRBV4-1 and TRBJ1-6, with the D segment identity uncertain. The CDR3 amino acid sequence is: CASSPNGRSPLHF. The bases read TGCGCCAGCAGCCCGAATGGCCGTTCACCCCTCCACTTT.